These 6 T cell receptor beta chains originate from one sample sequenced in a study of cytomegalovirus exposure and HLA in healthy donors. PCR involved 60 Vbeta and 13 Jbeta primers. Sequenced by immunoSEQ multiplex PCR; TCRdb stores in-frame clones only, minus some. The sample yields about 87,000 clones, 70% to 80% seen once. The material sequenced was PBMCs. The receptors originated from a man aged 25-45 years in good health and CMV-seropositive.

The V call is TRBV9, the J call TRBJ1-2, with unresolved D. The germline V gene has CDR1 SGDLS and CDR2 YYNGEE. V lost 3 bases and J lost 1, with 13 bases in between. This CDR3 spans 15 amino acids. This chain's CDR3 is CASSADGSYNYGYTF. CDR3 in DNA: TGTGCCAGCAGCGCCGACGGGTCCTATAACTATGGCTACACCTTC. Filled out from reference TRBV9 and TRBJ1-2, the complete variable domain reads DSGVTQTPKHLITATGQRVTLRCSPRSGDLSVYWYQQSLDQGLQFLIQYYNGEERAKGNILERFSAQQFPDLHSELNLSSLELGDSALYFCASSADGSYNYGYTFGSGTRLTVV.

The chain has TRBV4-1 and TRBJ1-4; no firm D call. V lost 0 bases and J lost 4, with 12 bases in between. The CDR3 covers 16 residues. Germline CDR1 MGHRA, CDR2 YSYEKL. Here the CDR3 DNA reads TGCGCCAGCAGCCAAGATAGAGGTGGACTTAATGAAAAACTGTTTTTT. It is translated as CASSQDRGGLNEKLFF.

The table lists this clone with a few counts. The chain joins TRBV6-5 to TRBJ1-2; maybe TRBD1 (6 bases). Trimming stripped 2 bases from V and 4 bases from J, with 14 bases between. CDR1 is MNHEY, CDR2 SVGAGI, per germline. The CDR3 loop spans 15 amino acids. The CDR3 here is CASSYTGRGGYGYTF. The CDR3 nucleotides read TGTGCCAGCAGTTACACGGGACGAGGGGGCTATGGCTACACCTTC.

CDR3 nucleotide sequence: TGTGCCTGGAGTGTACAGAGTAACTATGGCTACACCTTC. Encoded protein: CAWSVQSNYGYTF. The V and J genes are TRBV30 and TRBJ1-2, with D unclear. The CDR3 is 13 residues long. Germline CDR1 and CDR2: GTSNPN and SVGIG (reference sequence). Trimming left V 0 bases short and J 1 base short, with 6 bases between.

The genes are TRBV2 and TRBJ2-5, with D tentatively TRBD1 (7 bases). Trimming cost V 1 base and J 5 bases, with 14 bases left between them. This CDR3 has 15 amino acids. The germline gives CDR1 SNHLY, CDR2 FYNNEI. CDR3: CASSEDRGGRETQYF. In nucleotides, the CDR3 is TGTGCCAGCAGTGAAGACAGGGGAGGTAGGGAGACCCAGTACTTC.

A few counts support this clone. The rearrangement joins TRBV5-1 to TRBJ1-4; a possible D gene is TRBD1 (6 bases). CDR1 SGHRS and CDR2 YFSETQ come from the germline V gene. Trimming removed 0 bases at V and 5 bases at J, with 8 bases between. CDR3 length: 14 residues. CDR3 residues: CASSLGQDNEKLFF. The CDR3 DNA reads as TGCGCCAGCAGCTTGGGACAGGACAATGAAAAACTGTTTTTT.